This T cell receptor beta chain originates from a study of Graves' ophthalmopathy and Graves' hyperthyroidism. Germline V gene lookup returns CDR1 MNHNS and CDR2 SASEGT. The CDR3 contains 15 residues. V was pared by 5 bases and J by 2 bases, with 13 bases between. This clonotype occurred many times. Its antigen is unknown. Investigators amplified TCR beta CDR3 regions from RNA transcripts. Second-round multiplex PCR came after a first-round RT-PCR that employed HTBI primers. TCRdb used MiXCR to reprocess the multiplex PCR reads, holding one entry per CDR3 protein. The data contain 350,000 to 450,000 distinct CDR3 sequences, approximately 20% of them singletons. Study-wide results and limits: With a specificity of roughly 72% and a sensitivity of 70% to 71%, the model predicted ophthalmopathy progression. Blood also harbored most expanded thyroid clonotypes above 0.001 frequency.

The source is a woman between 18 and 29 years old with Graves' ophthalmopathy. Sequencing used peripheral blood. This chain links TRBV6-1 with TRBJ1-5; perhaps TRBD1 as D (6 bases). CDR3 region: CASSTGQYGNQPQHF. CDR3 nucleotides: TGTGCCAGCAGTACCGGACAGTACGGCAATCAGCCCCAGCATTTT.